This T cell receptor (beta chain) was identified in a study of naive and memory T cell subsets. Both TRBC1 and TRBC2 were covered by a beta constant-region primer of two equimolar oligonucleotides. Ligated cDNA was amplified by four rounds of PCR with nested alpha and beta constant-region primers and SP2. An oligonucleotide with the SP2 primer and a 12-nucleotide UMI was ligated to the cDNA 3' end. MiXCR, applied by TCRdb to the UMI-ligation and nested PCR reads, yields one record per CDR3 protein. In the table there are 20,000 to 25,000 distinct CDR3 sequences, 7% to 10% of which are singletons. The germline V gene has CDR1 SEHNR and CDR2 FQNEAQ (reference sequence). The V gene lost 3 bases and the J gene lost 0 bases, with 12 bases spanning the gap. This CDR3 has 16 amino acids. Alpha and beta libraries were amplified separately from the second PCR onward. Overnight CMV lysate stimulation of fresh PBMCs defined donor CMV status by CD4+ IFNgamma.

Ten or more counts support this clonotype. The antigen is undetermined. General study results and limits: Clonotypes are single alpha or beta chains, not paired receptors.

This TCR was recovered from a human donor in good health. The sample consisted of central memory CD8+ T cells from blood. This chain uses TRBV7-9 with TRBJ1-5, with D possibly TRBD1 on 5 matching bases. In nucleotides, the CDR3 is TGTGCCAGCAGCTTCTCCGGGACGGATAGCAATCAGCCCCAGCATTTT. Encoded protein: CASSFSGTDSNQPQHF.